A selection of T cell receptor beta chains follows, all from one sample in a study of naive and memory T cell subsets. A single record per CDR3 protein comes from TCRdb applying MiXCR to the UMI-ligation and nested PCR reads. Of approximately 85,000 distinct CDR3 sequences in the sample, roughly 7.3% are singletons; the top ten hold 1.6%. The sample taken for sequencing was central memory CD4+ T cells from blood. The receptors come from a human donor in good health. Both conserved end residues are part of each CDR3. Fields, in order: V gene, clone size, J gene, D gene, CDR3 DNA, CDR3 protein. D genes are given only for firm matches. Rows may omit the clone size; those that give it use once, few, many or a size class.

V gene: TRBV20-1; clone size: many; J gene: TRBJ1-1; D gene: .; CDR3 DNA: TGCAGTGCTAGATCGCCTGGGATGAACACTGAAGCTTTCTTT; CDR3 protein: CSARSPGMNTEAFF
V gene: TRBV20-1; clone size: many; J gene: TRBJ1-4; D gene: TRBD1; CDR3 DNA: TGCAGTGCTGTGGGACAGCTTAATGAAAAACTGTTTTTT; CDR3 protein: CSAVGQLNEKLFF
V gene: TRBV7-2; clone size: few; J gene: TRBJ1-2; D gene: .; CDR3 DNA: TGTGCCAGCAGCTTAGGGACTAACTATGGCTACACCTTC; CDR3 protein: CASSLGTNYGYTF
V gene: TRBV20-1; clone size: many; J gene: TRBJ1-4; D gene: .; CDR3 DNA: TGCAGTGCTACGACGGGTCGGGAAAAACTGTTTTTT; CDR3 protein: CSATTGREKLFF
V gene: TRBV7-6; clone size: few; J gene: TRBJ2-7; D gene: TRBD2; CDR3 DNA: TGTGCCAGCAGCAAGACTAGCGGGGGGTTTGGAGAGCAGTACTTC; CDR3 protein: CASSKTSGGFGEQYF
V gene: TRBV6-6; clone size: many; J gene: TRBJ2-3; D gene: TRBD2; CDR3 DNA: TGTGCCAGCAGTTACATCGGGGGACTAGCGGACACAGATACGCAGTATTTT; CDR3 protein: CASSYIGGLADTDTQYF
V gene: TRBV7-2; clone size: few; J gene: TRBJ2-5; D gene: TRBD2; CDR3 DNA: TGTGCCAGCAGCCGGGTCGGGACTAGCGGAAAGACCCAGTACTTC; CDR3 protein: CASSRVGTSGKTQYF
V gene: TRBV20-1; clone size: many; J gene: TRBJ1-2; D gene: .; CDR3 DNA: TGCAGGCCGGCTGGAGCTAACTATGGCTACACCTTC; CDR3 protein: CRPAGANYGYTF
V gene: TRBV7-9; clone size: few; J gene: TRBJ1-1; D gene: .; CDR3 DNA: TGTGCCAGCAGCGACTTTATCCTAAACACTGAAGCTTTCTTT; CDR3 protein: CASSDFILNTEAFF
V gene: TRBV2; clone size: few; J gene: TRBJ2-3; D gene: TRBD2; CDR3 DNA: TGTGCCAGCAGGAGGACTAGCGGGGGGGACCCGAAATACACAGATACGCAGTATTTT; CDR3 protein: CASRRTSGGDPKYTDTQYF
V gene: TRBV29-1; clone size: few; J gene: TRBJ2-5; D gene: .; CDR3 DNA: TGCAGCGTCCGACCGTTGCTAGAGACCCAGTACTTC; CDR3 protein: CSVRPLLETQYF
V gene: TRBV20-1; clone size: many; J gene: TRBJ2-1; D gene: TRBD2; CDR3 DNA: TGCAGTGTATCGGCGGCTAGCGGGATGTCCTACAATGAGCAGTTCTTC; CDR3 protein: CSVSAASGMSYNEQFF
V gene: TRBV2; clone size: few; J gene: TRBJ2-1; D gene: .; CDR3 DNA: TGTGCCAGCACCGAAGGGGATTACAATGAGCAGTTCTTC; CDR3 protein: CASTEGDYNEQFF
V gene: TRBV27; clone size: .; J gene: TRBJ1-1; D gene: .; CDR3 DNA: TGTGCCAGCAGTTCCCCTACCGCACGGGGTAATGGGAACACTGAAGCTTTCTTT; CDR3 protein: CASSSPTARGNGNTEAFF
V gene: TRBV7-9; clone size: .; J gene: TRBJ2-5; D gene: .; CDR3 DNA: TGTGCCAGCTGTTCAGGCCAAGAGACCCAGTACTTC; CDR3 protein: CASCSGQETQYF
V gene: TRBV12-3/TRBV12-4; clone size: .; J gene: TRBJ1-5; D gene: TRBD1; CDR3 DNA: TGTGCCAGCAGTCATACGAGGACAGGGCGGCCCCAGCATTTT; CDR3 protein: CASSHTRTGRPQHF
V gene: TRBV23-1; clone size: many; J gene: TRBJ2-1; D gene: TRBD2; CDR3 DNA: TGCGCCAGCAGTCAATCTTCAGCGGGGGGAGTTTGTCTTCTCCTAGCCTACAATGAGCAGTTCTTC; CDR3 protein: CASSQSSAGGVCLLLAYNEQFF
V gene: TRBV11-2; clone size: many; J gene: TRBJ1-2; D gene: .; CDR3 DNA: TGTGCCAGCAGCTATCTGTCAACCCCTAACTATGGCTACACCTTC; CDR3 protein: CASSYLSTPNYGYTF
V gene: TRBV7-8; clone size: few; J gene: TRBJ2-4; D gene: .; CDR3 DNA: TGTGCCAGCAGCTCCGCCCGGGACACCTGGGGAAACATTCAGTACTTC; CDR3 protein: CASSSARDTWGNIQYF
V gene: TRBV14; clone size: .; J gene: TRBJ2-5; D gene: .; CDR3 DNA: TGTGCCAGCAGCCGGGGGGCAGGGACTGCGAAGACCCAGTACTTC; CDR3 protein: CASSRGAGTAKTQYF
V gene: TRBV30; clone size: .; J gene: TRBJ2-2; D gene: .; CDR3 DNA: TGTGCCTGGGGCCCGGGGTCGAACACCGGGGAGCTGTTTTTT; CDR3 protein: CAWGPGSNTGELFF
V gene: TRBV20-1; clone size: many; J gene: TRBJ2-7; D gene: TRBD2; CDR3 DNA: TGCAGTGCTCCCTTCTTTGCGGGGGTCTACGAGCAGTACTTC; CDR3 protein: CSAPFFAGVYEQYF
V gene: TRBV20-1; clone size: .; J gene: TRBJ2-2; D gene: .; CDR3 DNA: TGCAGTGCTAAACAGGGTTCTAACACCGGGGAGCTGTTTTTT; CDR3 protein: CSAKQGSNTGELFF
V gene: TRBV20-1; clone size: many; J gene: TRBJ2-3; D gene: .; CDR3 DNA: TGCAGTGCTAGAGAGACGGGGGGCCGGGATACGCAGTATTTT; CDR3 protein: CSARETGGRDTQYF
V gene: TRBV13; clone size: many; J gene: TRBJ1-1; D gene: .; CDR3 DNA: TGTGCCAGCAGCTTCGCCGGGACATCGAACACTGAAGCTTTCTTT; CDR3 protein: CASSFAGTSNTEAFF
V gene: TRBV20-1; clone size: few; J gene: TRBJ2-5; D gene: .; CDR3 DNA: TGCAGTGCTAAGTCACTGGGAACAGGGCGAGAGACCCAGTACTTC; CDR3 protein: CSAKSLGTGRETQYF
V gene: TRBV6-5; clone size: many; J gene: TRBJ2-7; D gene: TRBD1; CDR3 DNA: TGTGCCAGCAGTTACACAAAGGGACAGCCGCAGTACTTC; CDR3 protein: CASSYTKGQPQYF
V gene: TRBV20-1; clone size: .; J gene: TRBJ2-3; D gene: TRBD2; CDR3 DNA: TGCAGTGCTGAGACGAAAACAGCGGGGACTTTT; CDR3 protein: CSAETKTAGTF
V gene: TRBV10-3; clone size: many; J gene: TRBJ1-2; D gene: .; CDR3 DNA: TGTGCCGCGGGGAGAGGTGACTATGGCTACACCTTC; CDR3 protein: CAAGRGDYGYTF
V gene: TRBV2; clone size: .; J gene: TRBJ2-1; D gene: TRBD2; CDR3 DNA: TGTGCCAGCAGTGATCGGGTTTTCAGCGGGGTGAAAGTAACCTACAATGAGCAGTTCTTC; CDR3 protein: CASSDRVFSGVKVTYNEQFF
V gene: TRBV6-2/TRBV6-3; clone size: many; J gene: TRBJ1-4; D gene: TRBD1; CDR3 DNA: TGTGCCAGCAGACCTGACCGGGACAGTAATGAAAAACTGTTTTTT; CDR3 protein: CASRPDRDSNEKLFF
V gene: TRBV29-1; clone size: many; J gene: TRBJ1-2; D gene: .; CDR3 DNA: TGCAGCGTTTCGGGGCAGACCTTAGGGAACACCTTC; CDR3 protein: CSVSGQTLGNTF
V gene: TRBV20-1; clone size: many; J gene: TRBJ1-5; D gene: .; CDR3 DNA: TGCAGTGCTAGAGGGGATTTCGATCAGCCCCAGCATTTT; CDR3 protein: CSARGDFDQPQHF
V gene: TRBV7-2; clone size: medium-sized; J gene: TRBJ2-3; D gene: .; CDR3 DNA: TGTGCCAGCAGCCCAAACGGACTAGATACGCAGTATTTT; CDR3 protein: CASSPNGLDTQYF
V gene: TRBV9; clone size: many; J gene: TRBJ1-5; D gene: .; CDR3 DNA: TGTGCCAGCAGCGTTATCGGTGTAATCCAGCCCCAGCATTTT; CDR3 protein: CASSVIGVIQPQHF
V gene: TRBV20-1; clone size: few; J gene: TRBJ1-2; D gene: TRBD1; CDR3 DNA: TGCAGTGCTACCGACAGGGCGTGGGGCTACACCTTC; CDR3 protein: CSATDRAWGYTF
V gene: TRBV7-6; clone size: many; J gene: TRBJ2-7; D gene: .; CDR3 DNA: TGTGCCAGCAGCTTAGAGCAGGGGGGGCCCTACGAGCAGTACTTC; CDR3 protein: CASSLEQGGPYEQYF
V gene: TRBV20-1; clone size: .; J gene: TRBJ2-1; D gene: TRBD2; CDR3 DNA: TGCAGTGCTAGAGATTTTCGCGGGGGGGGGTACAATGAGCAGTTCTTC; CDR3 protein: CSARDFRGGGYNEQFF
V gene: TRBV29-1; clone size: .; J gene: TRBJ2-1; D gene: .; CDR3 DNA: TGCAGCGTAGGGGAATCCTACAATGAGCAGTTCTTC; CDR3 protein: CSVGESYNEQFF
V gene: TRBV10-3; clone size: few; J gene: TRBJ2-3; D gene: .; CDR3 DNA: TGTGCCATCAGTGATAGGGGGGCCCGGGATACGCAGTATTTT; CDR3 protein: CAISDRGARDTQYF
V gene: TRBV28; clone size: few; J gene: TRBJ1-5; D gene: TRBD1; CDR3 DNA: TGTGCCAGCAGCCCGCAGGGGGCCTACAATCAGCCCCAGCATTTT; CDR3 protein: CASSPQGAYNQPQHF
V gene: TRBV6-1; clone size: many; J gene: TRBJ1-1; D gene: .; CDR3 DNA: TGTGCCAGCAGGTTAGGGGGGAACACTGAAGCTTTCTTT; CDR3 protein: CASRLGGNTEAFF
V gene: TRBV14; clone size: many; J gene: TRBJ1-2; D gene: .; CDR3 DNA: TGTGCCAGCAGCCGGGGGGGCGCATCCTATAACTATGGCTACACCTTC; CDR3 protein: CASSRGGASYNYGYTF